This is a list of T cell receptor beta chains from one sample in a study of identical twins. TCRdb passed the 5' RACE reads through MiXCR, listing each CDR3 protein once. The sample shows fewer than 350,000 distinct CDR3 sequences, under 9.5% of them seen only once. These data also formed part of another study, on yellow fever vaccine responses in identical twins.

Sequencing was carried out using memory (CD45RO+) T cells sorted from blood. These receptors originate from a woman aged 18 to 35 in good health. The CDR3 runs from the conserved cysteine through the conserved F or W. A D gene is named only where the DNA matches it firmly. Rows give clone size only sometimes, using once, few, many, or a class for an expanded clone.

d_call cdr3_length j_call v_call clone_size cdr3_aa cdr3_nt
TRBD1 14 TRBJ2-2 TRBV5-1 many CASSETGGTGELFF TGCGCCAGCAGCGAAACAGGGGGCACCGGGGAGCTGTTTTTT
TRBD1 13 TRBJ1-5 TRBV12-3/TRBV12-4 many CASTEQGGQPQHF TGTGCCAGCACCGAACAGGGGGGTCAGCCCCAGCATTTT
. 17 TRBJ2-7 TRBV28 few CASTPGLGRGGAYEQYF TGTGCCAGCACCCCCGGGTTGGGCAGGGGTGGGGCTTACGAGCAGTACTTC
. 17 TRBJ2-4 TRBV11-3 few CASSLGGTAIAKNIQYF TGTGCCAGCAGCTTAGGCGGGACAGCAATAGCCAAAAACATTCAGTACTTC
. 14 TRBJ2-7 TRBV4-1 few CASSQNEGPYEQYF TGCGCCAGCAGCCAAAATGAAGGCCCCTACGAGCAGTACTTC
. 15 TRBJ2-7 TRBV9 many CASSVASAASYEQYF TGTGCCAGCAGCGTAGCTTCGGCGGCCTCCTACGAGCAGTACTTC
. 12 TRBJ1-1 TRBV6-1 . CASSQGGGEAFF TGTGCCAGCAGTCAGGGTGGCGGTGAAGCTTTCTTT
. 14 TRBJ2-5 TRBV28 . CASSTTGAGKTQYF TGTGCCAGCAGTACCACAGGGGCGGGGAAGACCCAGTACTTC
. 14 TRBJ1-1 TRBV10-1 few CASFETVMNTEAFF TGCGCCAGCTTCGAGACAGTGATGAACACTGAAGCTTTCTTT
. 15 TRBJ2-3 TRBV10-3 many CAIRDGDRATDTQYF TGTGCCATCAGGGACGGTGACAGAGCCACAGATACGCAGTATTTT
. 13 TRBJ2-5 TRBV20-1 many CSARNGQQETQYF TGCAGTGCTAGAAACGGACAGCAGGAGACCCAGTACTTC
. 15 TRBJ2-5 TRBV2 . CATMGKDVLQETQYF TGTGCCACCATGGGCAAGGACGTACTACAAGAGACCCAGTACTTC
. 12 TRBJ2-1 TRBV11-2 many CASSLWLNEQFF TGTGCCAGCAGCTTATGGCTCAATGAGCAGTTCTTC
. 14 TRBJ2-5 TRBV9 many CASSGPTDEETQYF TGTGCCAGCAGCGGCCCCACAGACGAAGAGACCCAGTACTTC
. 16 TRBJ2-1 TRBV25-1 many CASSELVSTGYNEQFF TGTGCCAGCAGTGAACTGGTCTCAACGGGCTACAATGAGCAGTTCTTC
. 16 TRBJ1-6 TRBV6-4 . CASRSDGYSYNSPLHF TGTGCCAGCAGATCGGACGGATACTCCTATAATTCACCCCTCCACTTT
. 15 TRBJ1-4 TRBV2 few CASSAEPATNEKLFF TGTGCCAGCAGCGCAGAGCCTGCAACTAATGAAAAACTGTTTTTT
TRBD1 18 TRBJ2-7 TRBV3-1 few CASSPLPGQGQRAYEQYF TGTGCCAGCAGCCCACTCCCGGGACAGGGACAAAGGGCCTACGAGCAGTACTTC
. 16 TRBJ2-1 TRBV7-2 many CASRELGGPSYNEQFF TGTGCCAGCAGAGAACTCGGGGGGCCTTCCTACAATGAGCAGTTCTTC
. 14 TRBJ1-2 TRBV4-2 few CASSQDRGEYGYTF TGTGCCAGCAGCCAAGATCGGGGAGAGTATGGCTACACCTTC
. 16 TRBJ2-5 TRBV6-5 . CASSKSTSRPGETQYF TGTGCCAGCAGTAAGTCGACTAGTCGGCCGGGGGAGACCCAGTACTTC
. 15 TRBJ2-1 TRBV6-1 many CASTPEVARTNEQFF TGTGCCAGCACCCCTGAGGTAGCACGCACAAATGAGCAGTTCTTC
. 14 TRBJ1-2 TRBV6-5 few CASSYSMSFHGYTF TGTGCCAGCAGTTACTCGATGTCCTTTCATGGCTACACCTTC
. 14 TRBJ1-5 TRBV5-1 many CASSAGPVDQPQHF TGCGCCAGCAGCGCGGGACCCGTCGATCAGCCCCAGCATTTT
. 14 TRBJ1-6 TRBV6-2/TRBV6-3 few CASSYLGGDSPLHF TGTGCCAGCAGTTACTTGGGAGGTGACTCACCCCTCCACTTT
. 17 TRBJ2-3 TRBV2 . CASSDDGWELSTDTQYF TGTGCCAGCAGTGACGATGGGTGGGAATTGAGCACAGATACGCAGTATTTT
. 14 TRBJ2-7 TRBV5-8 . CASSLSGSANEQYF TGTGCCAGCAGCTTGAGTGGGAGCGCAAACGAGCAGTACTTC
TRBD2 14 TRBJ2-4 TRBV29-1 . CSVSSGGTKNIQYF TGCAGCGTTTCTAGCGGGGGAACCAAAAACATTCAGTACTTC
TRBD2 15 TRBJ2-2 TRBV27 . CASSPLSTSGVELFF TGTGCCAGCAGCCCCCTTTCGACTAGCGGGGTGGAGCTGTTTTTT
. 13 TRBJ2-1 TRBV20-1 few CSARPTSFNEQFF TGCAGTGCTAGACCGACATCTTTCAATGAGCAGTTCTTC
TRBD1 18 TRBJ2-1 TRBV12-3/TRBV12-4 . CAFSPHTLRDRFYNEQFF TGTGCCTTCAGTCCTCATACCCTCCGGGACAGATTTTACAATGAGCAGTTCTTC
. 12 TRBJ2-5 TRBV14 few CASSPIPETQYF TGTGCCAGCAGCCCCATACCGGAGACCCAGTACTTC
. 14 TRBJ2-3 TRBV5-1 . CASSLADWSDTQYF TGCGCCAGCAGCTTGGCCGATTGGTCAGATACGCAGTATTTT
. 15 TRBJ1-1 TRBV3-1 many CASSPGGGVGTEAFF TGTGCCAGCAGCCCCGGAGGTGGCGTCGGGACTGAAGCTTTCTTT
TRBD2 16 TRBJ2-1 TRBV2 . CASRGRTSGTYNEQFF TGTGCCAGCAGGGGGAGGACTAGCGGGACTTACAATGAGCAGTTCTTC
TRBD1 16 TRBJ1-2 TRBV6-5 few CASSYSTGDRASGYTF TGTGCCAGCAGTTACTCAACCGGGGACAGAGCATCTGGCTACACCTTC
. 14 TRBJ1-6 TRBV5-1 few CASSQATGNSPLHF TGCGCCAGCAGCCAGGCAACAGGAAATTCACCCCTCCACTTT
. 13 TRBJ1-1 TRBV4-1 many CASSHVGASEAFF TGCGCCAGCAGCCATGTCGGGGCTTCTGAAGCTTTCTTT
. 14 TRBJ2-7 TRBV6-1 few CASSRREGSYEQYF TGTGCCAGCAGCCGCCGTGAGGGCTCCTACGAGCAGTACTTC
. 14 TRBJ2-5 TRBV18 . CASSRRLDKETQYF TGTGCCAGCTCACGCAGACTGGATAAAGAGACCCAGTACTTC
. 15 TRBJ1-5 TRBV11-2 many CASSLDSGMFQPQHF TGTGCCAGCAGCTTAGATTCAGGAATGTTTCAGCCCCAGCATTTT
TRBD1 13 TRBJ2-5 TRBV19 . CASSIGQGETQYF TGTGCCAGTAGTATCGGACAGGGAGAGACCCAGTACTTC
. 14 TRBJ2-7 TRBV18 . CASSNRASTYEQYF TGTGCCAGCTCAAACCGGGCCTCAACCTACGAGCAGTACTTC
. 11 TRBJ2-5 TRBV5-1 many CASRRVETQYF TGCGCCAGCAGGAGGGTAGAGACCCAGTACTTC
TRBD2 15 TRBJ2-3 TRBV15 few CATSRGEGATDTQYF TGTGCCACCAGCAGGGGGGAGGGAGCCACAGATACGCAGTATTTT
TRBD1 14 TRBJ2-7 TRBV29-1 many CSVEDQTTGGEQYF TGCAGCGTTGAAGATCAGACCACAGGGGGCGAGCAGTACTTC
. 15 TRBJ2-3 TRBV20-1 . CSATELQGRTDTQYF TGCAGTGCTACAGAACTACAGGGGAGGACAGATACGCAGTATTTT
. 15 TRBJ2-3 TRBV4-2 many CASRMSDRKADTQYF TGTGCCAGCAGGATGAGTGACCGAAAAGCAGATACGCAGTATTTT
. 13 TRBJ2-1 TRBV28 . CASSLSPLNEQFF TGTGCCAGCAGTCTATCCCCCCTGAACGAGCAGTTCTTC
. 16 TRBJ2-1 TRBV7-8 many CASSSYRFSSYNEQFF TGTGCCAGCAGCAGCTACAGGTTTAGCTCCTACAATGAGCAGTTCTTC
. 13 TRBJ1-1 TRBV6-1 . CASTTSGQTEAFF TGTGCCAGCACAACCTCCGGGCAGACGGAAGCTTTCTTT